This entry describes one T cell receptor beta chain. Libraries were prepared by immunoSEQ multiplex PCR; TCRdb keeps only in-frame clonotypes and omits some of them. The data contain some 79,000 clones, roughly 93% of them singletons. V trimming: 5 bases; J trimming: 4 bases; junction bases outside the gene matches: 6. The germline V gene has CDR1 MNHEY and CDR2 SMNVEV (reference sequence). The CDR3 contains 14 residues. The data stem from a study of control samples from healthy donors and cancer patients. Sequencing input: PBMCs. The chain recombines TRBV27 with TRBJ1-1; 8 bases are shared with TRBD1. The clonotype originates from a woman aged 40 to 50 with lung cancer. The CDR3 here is CASSLTTGGTEAFF. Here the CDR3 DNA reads TGTGCCAGCAGTCTAACCACAGGGGGCACTGAAGCTTTCTTT.